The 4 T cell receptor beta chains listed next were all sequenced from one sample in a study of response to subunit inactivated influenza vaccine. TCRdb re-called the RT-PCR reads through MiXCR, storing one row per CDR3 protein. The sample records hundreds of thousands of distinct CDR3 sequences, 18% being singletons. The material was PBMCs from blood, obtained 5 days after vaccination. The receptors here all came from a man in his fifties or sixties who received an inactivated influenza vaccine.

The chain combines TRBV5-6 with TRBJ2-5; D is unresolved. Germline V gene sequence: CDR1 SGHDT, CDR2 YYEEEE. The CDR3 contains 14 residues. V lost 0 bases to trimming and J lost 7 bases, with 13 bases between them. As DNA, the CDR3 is TGTGCCAGCAGCTTGGTTGGGGTTAGAGCGACCCAGTACTTC. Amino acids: CASSLVGVRATQYF.

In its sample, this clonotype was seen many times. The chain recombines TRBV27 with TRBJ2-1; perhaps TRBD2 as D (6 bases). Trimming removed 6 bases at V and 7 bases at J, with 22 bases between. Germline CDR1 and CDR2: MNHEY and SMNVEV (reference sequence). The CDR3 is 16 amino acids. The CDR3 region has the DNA TGTGCCAGCAGAAAATCACTAGCAGTTGGTTCGAATGAGCAGTTCTTC. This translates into CASRKSLAVGSNEQFF.

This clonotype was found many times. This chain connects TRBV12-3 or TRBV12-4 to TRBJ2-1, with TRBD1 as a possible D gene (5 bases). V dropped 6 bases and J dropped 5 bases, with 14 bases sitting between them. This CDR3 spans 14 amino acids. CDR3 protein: CASRSDSPNNEQFF. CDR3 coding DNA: TGTGCCAGCAGGTCCGACAGCCCCAACAATGAGCAGTTCTTC.

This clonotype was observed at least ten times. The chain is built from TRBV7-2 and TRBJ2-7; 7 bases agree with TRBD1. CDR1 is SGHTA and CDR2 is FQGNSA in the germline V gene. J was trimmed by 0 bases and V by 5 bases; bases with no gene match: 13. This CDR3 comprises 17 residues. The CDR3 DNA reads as TGTGCCAGCAGCCCCTTATTGACGACAGGGAGCTCCTACGAGCAGTACTTC. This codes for CASSPLLTTGSSYEQYF.